This is a list of T cell receptor beta chains from one sample in a study of blood T cells in healthy people across ages. TCRdb reprocessed the 5' RACE reads via MiXCR and lists one record per CDR3 protein. Of about 650,000 distinct CDR3 sequences listed, 52% are singletons. Sequenced input: blood. All receptors derive from a woman of 80 years or more in good health. CDR3s include the opening cysteine and the closing phenylalanine or tryptophan. The size entry is marked missing in some rows and otherwise reads once, few, many or a size class.

j_call: TRBJ2-1; clone_size: .; v_call: TRBV7-9; cdr3_aa: CASSLFGGGSSYNEQFF
j_call: TRBJ2-1; clone_size: .; v_call: TRBV28; cdr3_aa: CASSLTLAGVNEQFF
j_call: TRBJ1-4; clone_size: .; v_call: TRBV7-9; cdr3_aa: CASSSPRALNEKLFF
j_call: TRBJ2-1; clone_size: many; v_call: TRBV29-1; cdr3_aa: CSSRGGPHEQFF
j_call: TRBJ2-2; clone_size: once; v_call: TRBV29-1; cdr3_aa: CSVEDTYSTGELFF
j_call: TRBJ1-2; clone_size: .; v_call: TRBV20-1; cdr3_aa: CSASPSGTNNYGYTF
j_call: TRBJ2-3; clone_size: once; v_call: TRBV29-1; cdr3_aa: CSLQGADTQYF
j_call: TRBJ2-4; clone_size: .; v_call: TRBV27; cdr3_aa: CASSRGAAKNIQYF
j_call: TRBJ2-5; clone_size: .; v_call: TRBV7-3; cdr3_aa: CASSLGSGFGEQYF
j_call: TRBJ2-3; clone_size: once; v_call: TRBV4-3; cdr3_aa: CASSQDGGMLKDTQYF
j_call: TRBJ2-7; clone_size: .; v_call: TRBV20-1; cdr3_aa: CSPRQGYEQYF
j_call: TRBJ2-7; clone_size: few; v_call: TRBV20-1; cdr3_aa: CSAFVPQSRSYEQYF
j_call: TRBJ1-4; clone_size: few; v_call: TRBV7-3; cdr3_aa: CASSDRDELFF
j_call: TRBJ1-1; clone_size: once; v_call: TRBV6-4; cdr3_aa: CASSDPRQGGTEAFF
j_call: .; clone_size: .; v_call: TRBV18; cdr3_aa: CASSPFPQAGRTYEQYF
j_call: TRBJ2-6; clone_size: few; v_call: TRBV28; cdr3_aa: CASSFRLAGANVLTF
j_call: TRBJ1-4; clone_size: many; v_call: TRBV25-1; cdr3_aa: CASRRDLILFF